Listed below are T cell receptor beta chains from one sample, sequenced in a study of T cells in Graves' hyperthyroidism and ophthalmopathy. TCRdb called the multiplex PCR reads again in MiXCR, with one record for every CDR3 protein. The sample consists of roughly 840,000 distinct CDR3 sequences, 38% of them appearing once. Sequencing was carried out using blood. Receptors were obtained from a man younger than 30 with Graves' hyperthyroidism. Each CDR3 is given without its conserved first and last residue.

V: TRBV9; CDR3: ASSVDEVGEQF
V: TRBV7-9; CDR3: ASSTPPPRYEQY
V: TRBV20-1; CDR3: SAPLGGPQETQY
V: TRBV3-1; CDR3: ASSHQGDQETQY
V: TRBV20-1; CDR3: SVAGDLTGELF
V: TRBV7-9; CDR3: ASSFYICSARSPSGNYEQY
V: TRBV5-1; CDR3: ASSLVSGPQETQY
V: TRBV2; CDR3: ASRPRGGNYGYT
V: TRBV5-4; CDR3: ASSQFTTSSEQY
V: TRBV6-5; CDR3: ASSYSGSSGANVLT
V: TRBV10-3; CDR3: AIRDRASGTEAF
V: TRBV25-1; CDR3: ASSEFFWDSLYEQY
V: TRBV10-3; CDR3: ATVSGGPYEQY